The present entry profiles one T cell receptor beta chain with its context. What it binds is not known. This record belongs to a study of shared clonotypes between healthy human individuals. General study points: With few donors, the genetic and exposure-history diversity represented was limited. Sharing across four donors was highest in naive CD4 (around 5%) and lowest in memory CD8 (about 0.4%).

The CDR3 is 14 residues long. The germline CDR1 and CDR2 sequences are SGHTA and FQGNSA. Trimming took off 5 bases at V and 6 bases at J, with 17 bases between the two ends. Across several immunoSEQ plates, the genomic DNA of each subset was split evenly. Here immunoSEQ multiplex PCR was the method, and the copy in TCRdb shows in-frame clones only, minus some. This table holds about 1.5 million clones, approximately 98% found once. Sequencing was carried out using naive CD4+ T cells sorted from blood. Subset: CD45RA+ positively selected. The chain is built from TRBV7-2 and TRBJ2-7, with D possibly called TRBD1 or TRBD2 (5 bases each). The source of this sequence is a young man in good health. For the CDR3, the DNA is TGTGCCAGCAGCCGGGCTTCGGGGCGGCCCGAGCAGTACTTC. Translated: CASSRASGRPEQYF.